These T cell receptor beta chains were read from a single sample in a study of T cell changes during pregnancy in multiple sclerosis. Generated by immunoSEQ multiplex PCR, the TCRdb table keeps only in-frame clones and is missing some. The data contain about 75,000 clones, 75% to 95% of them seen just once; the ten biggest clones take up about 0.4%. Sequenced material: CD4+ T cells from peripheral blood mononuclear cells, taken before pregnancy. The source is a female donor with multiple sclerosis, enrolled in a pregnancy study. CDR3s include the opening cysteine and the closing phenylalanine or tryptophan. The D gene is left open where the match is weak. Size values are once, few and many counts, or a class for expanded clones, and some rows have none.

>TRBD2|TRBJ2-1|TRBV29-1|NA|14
TGCAGCGTCCGGACGGGGGGCTCCTACAATGAGCAGTTCTTC
CSVRTGGSYNEQFF
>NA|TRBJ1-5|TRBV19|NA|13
TGTGCCAGTAGGAGGGTAAGCAATCAGCCCCAGCATTTT
CASRRVSNQPQHF
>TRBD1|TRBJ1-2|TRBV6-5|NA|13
TGTGCCAGCAGCCGGATCCTACAGGGGGCGATCACCTTC
CASSRILQGAITF
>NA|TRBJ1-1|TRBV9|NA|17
TGTGCCAGCAGCGCGGAGCCAACGGGGATTGGGAACACTGAAGCTTTCTTT
CASSAEPTGIGNTEAFF
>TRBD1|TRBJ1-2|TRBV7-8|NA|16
TGTGCCAGCAGCAAGCGACCCGACAGGGGGCTAGGAGGCTACACCTTC
CASSKRPDRGLGGYTF
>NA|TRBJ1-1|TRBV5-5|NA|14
TGTGCCAGCAGCTTGTTTCCGGGGAACACTGAAGCTTTCTTT
CASSLFPGNTEAFF
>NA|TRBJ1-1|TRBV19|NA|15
TGTGCCAGTAGTATAGAAACAGGGCCGGGTAGTGAAGCTTTCTTT
CASSIETGPGSEAFF
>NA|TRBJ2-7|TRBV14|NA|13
TGTGCCAGCAGCCAAGTGGCTCAGGGGGAGCAGTACTTC
CASSQVAQGEQYF
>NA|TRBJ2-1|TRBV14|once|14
TGTGCCAGCAGCCAAGTCCACAGAGACAATGAGCAGTTCTTC
CASSQVHRDNEQFF
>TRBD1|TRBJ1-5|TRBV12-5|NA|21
TGTGCTAGTGGTTTGGTACAGAAAGGGGGCGAATTACCCTATAGCAATCAGCCCCAGCATTTT
CASGLVQKGGELPYSNQPQHF
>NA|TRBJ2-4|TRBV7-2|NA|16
TGTGCCAGCAGCTTAGGGGGCAGGATAGCCAAAAACATTCAGTACTTC
CASSLGGRIAKNIQYF
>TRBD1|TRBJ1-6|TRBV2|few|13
TGTGCCAGCGGACAGGTGAATAATTCACCCCTCCACTTT
CASGQVNNSPLHF
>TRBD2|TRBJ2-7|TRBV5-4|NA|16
TGTGCCAGCAGCTTGTCTAGCGGGAGGGCCTCCTACGAGCAGTACTTC
CASSLSSGRASYEQYF
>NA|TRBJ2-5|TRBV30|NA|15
TGTGCCTGGAGTTCCCGGATGAGGGTAGCAGAGACCCAGTACTTC
CAWSSRMRVAETQYF
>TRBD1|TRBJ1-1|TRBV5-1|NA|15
TGCGCCAGCAGCTTGGCGGACAGGTTGAACACTGAAGCTTTCTTT
CASSLADRLNTEAFF
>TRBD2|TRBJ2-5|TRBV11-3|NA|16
TGTGCCAGCAGCTTAGCCCCTAGCGGGTCCCAAGAGACCCAGTACTTC
CASSLAPSGSQETQYF
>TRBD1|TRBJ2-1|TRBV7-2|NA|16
TGTGCCAGCAGCTTAGCGGACAGGGTTGGCTACAATGAGCAGTTCTTC
CASSLADRVGYNEQFF
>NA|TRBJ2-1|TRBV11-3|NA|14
TGTGCCAGCAGCTCGGGGGGCTCCAACAATGAGCAGTTCTTC
CASSSGGSNNEQFF
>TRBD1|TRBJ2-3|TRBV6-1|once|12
TGTGCCAGCAGTGTCAGGGGGGATACGCAGTATTTT
CASSVRGDTQYF
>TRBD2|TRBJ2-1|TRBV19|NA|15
TGTGCCAGTAGTATGTCGACTAGCAGCTACAATGAGCAGTTCTTC
CASSMSTSSYNEQFF
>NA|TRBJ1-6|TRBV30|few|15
TGTGCCTGGAGTCTAACTCCGGGGGACGATTCACCCCTCCACTTT
CAWSLTPGDDSPLHF
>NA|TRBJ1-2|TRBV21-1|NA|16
TGTGCCAGCAGCAAAGGGGAGAGGCCGAGTCTCTATGGCTACACCTTC
CASSKGERPSLYGYTF
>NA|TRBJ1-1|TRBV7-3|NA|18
TGTGCCAGCAGCCTAAGCTACGGGGGTTATGTGGAGAACACTGAAGCTTTCTTT
CASSLSYGGYVENTEAFF
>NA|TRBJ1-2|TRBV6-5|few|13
TGTGCCAGCAGCCCCACAGGGTTCGCTGGCTACACCTTC
CASSPTGFAGYTF
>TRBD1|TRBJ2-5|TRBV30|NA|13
TGTGCCTGGTCCAAGACAGGGGAAGAGACCCAGTACTTC
CAWSKTGEETQYF
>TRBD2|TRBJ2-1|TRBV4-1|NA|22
TGCGCCAGCAGCCAAGGTGAAGGGGGACTAGCGGGAGAGAGGGAAGGAAGCAATGAGCAGTTCTTC
CASSQGEGGLAGEREGSNEQFF
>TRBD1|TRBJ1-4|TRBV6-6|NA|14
TGTGCCAGCAGTGGACAGGGGGGCTTATACGGACTGTTTTTT
CASSGQGGLYGLFF
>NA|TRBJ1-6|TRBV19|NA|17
TGTGCCAGTAGAGAGGGACTCTTGAGCTCCTATAATTCACCCCTCCACTTT
CASREGLLSSYNSPLHF
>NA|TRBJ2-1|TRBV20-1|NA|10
TGCAGTGCTAGTCGGAATGAGCAGTTCTTC
CSASRNEQFF
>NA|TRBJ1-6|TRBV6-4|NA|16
TGTGCCAGCAGTGAAAAGTGGGGGGTGGGTAATTCACCCCTCCACTTT
CASSEKWGVGNSPLHF
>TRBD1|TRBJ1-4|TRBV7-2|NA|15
TGTGCCAGCAGCTCGGGACAGCTTTTAGATGAAAAACTGTTTTTT
CASSSGQLLDEKLFF
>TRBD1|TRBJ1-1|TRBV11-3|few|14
TGTGCCAGCAGCGCGGACAGGGGTAACACTGAAGCTTTCTTT
CASSADRGNTEAFF
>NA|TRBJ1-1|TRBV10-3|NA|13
TGTGCCATCAGTGGCGACAGAGACACTGAAGCTTTCTTT
CAISGDRDTEAFF
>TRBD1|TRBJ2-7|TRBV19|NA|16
TGTGCCAGTAGTATAGGTAGTGGGACAGGGGGATACGAGCAGTACTTC
CASSIGSGTGGYEQYF
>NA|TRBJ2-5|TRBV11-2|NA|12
TGTGCCAGCAGCTTAGTTGGCCAGACCCAGTACTTC
CASSLVGQTQYF
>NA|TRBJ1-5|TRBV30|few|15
TGTGCCTGGAGTGTACGGACACTTAGCAATCAGCCCCAGCATTTT
CAWSVRTLSNQPQHF